Following are 31 T cell receptor beta chains from one sample sequenced in a study of blood T cell repertoires in COVID-19. The data were produced by immunoSEQ multiplex PCR, yet TCRdb's version contains in-frame clones alone and is incomplete. The sample has 150,000 to 200,000 clones, 80% to 90% seen once. The specimen sequenced was peripheral blood. The receptors originated from a woman aged 18-35 years who had recovered from COVID-19.

This clone was counted only a few times. A read error may produce the germline difference seen at one junction end. This chain joins TRBV2 and TRBJ2-3; 10 bases line up with TRBD1. CDR1 SNHLY and CDR2 FYNNEI come from the germline V gene. The CDR3 loop spans 14 amino acids. CDR3 amino acids: CASREGQGADTQYF. DNA for the CDR3: TGTGCCAGCAGGGAAGGACAGGGGGCAGATACGCAGTATTTT.

V is TRBV7-2 and J is TRBJ2-7; 7 bases are a match to TRBD1. CDR1 is SGHTA and CDR2 is FQGNSA in the germline V gene. V shed 3 bases, J shed 4 bases, and the junction held 6 bases outside the gene matches. CDR3 length: 14 amino acids. The DNA of the CDR3 is TGTGCCAGCAGCTTCGGGACAGACCGGTACGAGCAGTACTTC. The encoded protein is CASSFGTDRYEQYF.

The rearrangement links TRBV7-9 to TRBJ2-3; the D gene is possibly TRBD1 (6 bases). CDR1 SEHNR and CDR2 FQNEAQ come from the germline V gene (reference sequence). Trimming took off 6 bases at V and 4 bases at J, with 17 bases between the two ends. The CDR3 extends over 15 amino acids. The CDR3 here is CASRSGVQIPDTQYF. CDR3 DNA: TGTGCCAGCAGGTCAGGGGTCCAGATCCCAGATACGCAGTATTTT.

This rearrangement joins TRBV13 to TRBJ1-2, with 7 positions matching TRBD1. CDR3 size: 15 residues. Germline V gene data show CDR1 as PRHDT and CDR2 as FYEKMQ (reference sequence). The V segment lost 2 bases and the J segment 0 bases; nucleotides outside the gene matches: 3. The CDR3 spells CASSLFGTANYGYTF. CDR3 in DNA: TGTGCCAGCAGCTTATTTGGGACAGCTAACTATGGCTACACCTTC.

The V gene is TRBV7-8, the J gene TRBJ2-1; TRBD2 agrees at 11 bases. This CDR3 has 15 residues. V lost 5 bases, J lost 8 bases, and 8 bases stayed unmatched. Germline CDR1 and CDR2: SGHVS and FQNEAQ. In DNA form, the CDR3 reads TGTGCCAGCAGCCCACCTAGCGGGAGGTCCCATGAGCAGTTCTTC. This gives the protein CASSPPSGRSHEQFF.

The rearrangement uses TRBV7-2 and TRBJ2-7; 8 nucleotides line up with TRBD2. With 4 bases clipped from V and 1 base from J, the junction kept 9 bases outside the gene matches. CDR1 is SGHTA, CDR2 FQGNSA, per germline. The CDR3 runs to 16 residues. CDR3 sequence: CASSSVTGGLSYEQYF. DNA for the CDR3: TGTGCCAGCAGCTCCGTGACGGGGGGGTTGTCCTACGAGCAGTACTTC.

This sequence joins TRBV2 and TRBJ1-5; D gene ambiguous. CDR3 size: 15 residues. Trimming removed 1 base at V and 2 bases at J, with 9 bases between. In germline, CDR1 is SNHLY, CDR2 FYNNEI. This CDR3 is CASSEGVLGNQPQHF. The DNA of the CDR3 is TGTGCCAGCAGTGAAGGAGTTTTGGGCAATCAGCCCCAGCATTTT.

This clone is a singleton in its sample. The chain joins TRBV9 to TRBJ2-1; 14 bases map to TRBD2. With 4 bases clipped from V and 7 bases from J, the junction kept 7 bases outside the gene matches. The germline CDR1 and CDR2 sequences are SGDLS and YYNGEE. CDR3 size: 16 residues. The chain's CDR3 is CASSYRLAGGPNEQFF. The CDR3 DNA is TGTGCCAGCAGCTACCGACTAGCGGGAGGGCCAAATGAGCAGTTCTTC.

This clone was observed a handful of times. This chain joins TRBV5-6 and TRBJ1-1; D may be TRBD1 (5 bases). The CDR3 is made up of 14 amino acids. The V end was cut by 4 bases, the J end by 1 base, with 11 bases between. Germline V gene lookup returns CDR1 SGHDT and CDR2 YYEEEE. The CDR3 DNA follows: TGTGCCAGCAGCCCTATCGGACAGAACACTGAAGCTTTCTTT. Translated: CASSPIGQNTEAFF.

This sequence joins TRBV19 and TRBJ1-5; D possibly corresponds to TRBD1 (5 bases). The CDR3 is 17 amino acids. V was shortened by 0 bases and J by 3 bases, with 15 bases between the two germline ends. Germline-derived CDR1 and CDR2 are LNHDA and SQIVND (reference sequence). The CDR3 DNA follows: TGTGCCAGTAGTATAGATCAGCGGGGCAGGCCCAATCAGCCCCAGCATTTT. Amino acid sequence: CASSIDQRGRPNQPQHF.

The CDR3 sequence: CASRRLAGEGGSSTDTQYF. CDR3 nucleotide sequence: TGTGCCAGCAGGCGACTAGCGGGAGAGGGGGGGTCTAGCACAGATACGCAGTATTTT. The V and J genes are TRBV6-6 and TRBJ2-3; the match to TRBD2 covers 12 bases. The CDR3 is 19 amino acids. J was trimmed by 0 bases and V by 6 bases; bases with no gene match: 13. Germline V gives CDR1 MNHNY, CDR2 SVGAGI (reference sequence).

The J gene is TRBJ1-1, the V gene TRBV19, with D perhaps TRBD1 (6 bases). Trimming removed 5 bases from V and 3 bases from J, with 13 bases in between. Germline CDR1 and CDR2: LNHDA and SQIVND (reference sequence). The CDR3 extends over 14 amino acids. The CDR3 coding sequence is TGTGCCAGTAGTTTCGGGGGGGGCGACACTGAAGCTTTCTTT. Translating it yields CASSFGGGDTEAFF. Drawing the rest from reference TRBV19 and TRBJ1-1, the complete variable domain is DGGITQSPKYLFRKEGQNVTLSCEQNLNHDAMYWYRQDPGQGLRLIYYSQIVNDFQKGDIAEGYSVSREKKESFPLTVTSAQKNPTAFYLCASSFGGGDTEAFFGQGTRLTVV.

J is TRBJ2-7 and V is TRBV6-6; the D gene is possibly TRBD1 (5 bases). Germline CDR1 MNHNY, CDR2 SVGAGI (reference sequence). V was cut by 6 bases and J by 5 bases, with 11 bases left in between. CDR3 length: 12 amino acids. The CDR3 is CASSKGSNEQYF. The CDR3 bases are TGTGCCAGCAGCAAGGGGTCCAACGAGCAGTACTTC.

This clone was observed once. The gene calls are TRBV18 and TRBJ2-6; 8 bases are shared with TRBD1. CDR1 KGHSH and CDR2 LQKENI come from the germline V gene. J lost 0 bases, V lost 3 bases, and 7 bases had no gene match. The CDR3 has 18 amino acids. CDR3 DNA sequence: TGTGCCAGCTCACCTCGGGACAGGCCCTACTCTGGGGCCAACGTCCTGACTTTC. Its translation: CASSPRDRPYSGANVLTF.

This chain connects TRBV24-1 to TRBJ1-1; D not certain. In germline, CDR1 is KGHDR, CDR2 SFDVKD. This CDR3 contains 15 residues. The V end lost 2 bases, the J end lost 5 bases, and 14 bases lay between the germline ends. The CDR3 reads CATSDSLTGGTEAFF. DNA for the CDR3: TGTGCCACCAGTGATTCGTTGACGGGTGGAACTGAAGCTTTCTTT.

This chain uses TRBV7-6 with TRBJ1-2, with 7 nucleotides matching TRBD1. Losses at the gene ends were 6 bases for V and 4 bases for J; bases not matched to a gene: 11. CDR3 length: 15 amino acids. Germline V gene data show CDR1 as SGHVS and CDR2 as FNYEAQ. The CDR3 protein is CASRREVGGAYGYTF. CDR3 coding DNA: TGTGCCAGCAGACGCGAAGTAGGGGGCGCCTATGGCTACACCTTC.

The chain couples TRBV28 to TRBJ1-5, with TRBD1 identical over 7 bases. The CDR3 totals 15 residues. Losses at the gene ends were 6 bases for V and 4 bases for J; bases not matched to a gene: 9. The germline V gene encodes CDR1 MDHEN and CDR2 SYDVKM. In DNA form, the CDR3 reads TGTGCCAGCAGCCTTTGGGACAGAGTAAATCAGCCCCAGCATTTT. Its translation is CASSLWDRVNQPQHF.

The CDR3 coding sequence is TGTGCCAGCAGCGTAGCAGGGGCTGGGGCCAACGTCCTGACTTTC. It encodes CASSVAGAGANVLTF. The V and J genes are TRBV9 and TRBJ2-6, with D possibly matching TRBD1 (6 bases). The germline V gene encodes CDR1 SGDLS and CDR2 YYNGEE. Trimming pared 0 bases from V and 2 bases from J, leaving 6 bases between. The CDR3 has 15 amino acids.

This chain links TRBV20-1 with TRBJ2-5, with TRBD2 matching 13 bases. The junction had 6 bases not matched to a gene; V was cut back by 3 bases and J by 5 bases. Germline assignment: CDR1 DFQATT and CDR2 SNEGSKA (reference sequence). The length of the CDR3 is 15 residues. CDR3 region: CSASELAGGRETQYF. CDR3 nucleotides: TGCAGTGCTAGTGAACTAGCGGGAGGGCGGGAGACCCAGTACTTC.

The rearrangement links TRBV18 to TRBJ2-7; D perhaps matches TRBD2 (5 bases). V was shortened by 2 bases and J by 7 bases, with 15 bases between the two germline ends. The CDR3 totals 14 residues. The germline gives CDR1 KGHSH, CDR2 LQKENI. CDR3 residues: CASSPSGGLWEQYF. DNA for the CDR3: TGTGCCAGCTCACCAAGTGGCGGACTCTGGGAGCAGTACTTC.

The CDR3 reads CASSIDGANQPQHF. Here the CDR3 DNA reads TGTGCCAGTAGTATAGACGGTGCTAATCAGCCCCAGCATTTT. This chain connects TRBV19 to TRBJ1-5, with D hard to call. Germline lookup yields CDR1 LNHDA and CDR2 SQIVND (reference sequence). The V end lost 0 bases, the J end lost 4 bases, and 7 bases lay between the germline ends. The CDR3 has 14 residues. The whole variable domain, remainder taken from reference TRBV19 and TRBJ1-5, is DGGITQSPKYLFRKEGQNVTLSCEQNLNHDAMYWYRQDPGQGLRLIYYSQIVNDFQKGDIAEGYSVSREKKESFPLTVTSAQKNPTAFYLCASSIDGANQPQHFGDGTRLSIL.

The chain recombines TRBV5-1 with TRBJ2-2; 7 bases match TRBD2. V was pared by 3 bases and J by 1 base, with 9 bases of the junction left unmatched. This CDR3 spans 17 amino acids. CDR1 is SGHRS, CDR2 YFSETQ, per germline. CDR3 bases: TGCGCCAGCAGCTACCGGTGGGGGGGTGAGAACACCGGGGAGCTGTTTTTT. It specifies CASSYRWGGENTGELFF.

This chain links TRBV7-8 with TRBJ2-7, with 7 nucleotides matching TRBD1. J lost 0 bases, V lost 5 bases, and 10 bases had no gene match. CDR1 is SGHVS and CDR2 is FQNEAQ in the germline V gene. This CDR3 is 16 amino acids long. The CDR3 nucleotides read TGTGCCAGCAGCCTCGGCGGCAGGGGGAGCTCCTACGAGCAGTACTTC. Translating gives CASSLGGRGSSYEQYF. Based on the CDR3 plus reference TRBV7-8 and TRBJ2-7, the full variable domain is GAGVSQSPRYKVAKRGQDVALRCDPISGHVSLFWYQQALGQGPEFLTYFQNEAQLDKSGLPSDRFFAERPEGSVSTLKIQRTQQEDSAVYLCASSLGGRGSSYEQYFGPGTRLTVT.

J is TRBJ1-2 and V is TRBV19; 7 bases align to TRBD1. In germline, CDR1 is LNHDA, CDR2 SQIVND (reference sequence). V was clipped by 3 bases and J by 4 bases; unmatched bases: 8. The CDR3 has 15 amino acids. The CDR3, as DNA: TGTGCCAGTAGTATTACCCAGGGGGTCAGCTATGGCTACACCTTC. It encodes CASSITQGVSYGYTF.

The chain carries TRBV7-2 and TRBJ2-5; the match to TRBD2 covers 9 bases. There are 15 residues in the CDR3. Germline-derived CDR1 and CDR2 are SGHTA and FQGNSA. The ends lost 3 bases at V and 4 bases at J; junction bases unmatched: 6. The DNA for the CDR3 is TGTGCCAGCAGCTTCTTGCGGGGGGGCCTAGAGACCCAGTACTTC. Translating gives CASSFLRGGLETQYF.

This clone was detected a few times. The V and J genes are TRBV18 and TRBJ2-5; tentative D call: TRBD2 (6 bases). Germline CDR1 is KGHSH and CDR2 is LQKENI. Deletions cut 3 bases from V and 1 base from J, with 9 bases between. The CDR3 contains 14 residues. The CDR3 loop reads CASSPRDFQETQYF. CDR3 nucleotide sequence: TGTGCCAGCTCACCGCGGGACTTCCAAGAGACCCAGTACTTC.

The rearrangement links TRBV4-3 to TRBJ2-2; D gene uncertain. The CDR3 length is 15 residues. Trimming left V 0 bases short and J 4 bases short, with 9 bases between. Germline assignment: CDR1 LGHNA and CDR2 YSLEER. The CDR3 region is CASSQELQITGELFF. CDR3 coding DNA: TGCGCCAGCAGCCAAGAGTTGCAGATCACCGGGGAGCTGTTTTTT.

The rearrangement uses TRBV6-2 or TRBV6-3 and TRBJ1-2; no clear D gene. The CDR3 contains 13 residues. V lost 0 bases and J lost 5, with 7 bases in between. CDR1 and CDR2 from the germline V gene are MNHEY and SVGEGT. CDR3 sequence: CASSYSVRYGYTF. CDR3 nucleotide sequence: TGTGCCAGCAGTTACTCAGTCCGGTATGGCTACACCTTC.

V gene TRBV3-1 (or the pseudogene TRBV3-2) combines with J gene TRBJ1-1; TRBD1 matches 7 bases. From germline, CDR1 is LGHDT and CDR2 YNNKEL (reference sequence). This CDR3 has 14 amino acids. The trim removed 1 base at V and 7 bases at J, leaving 6 bases unmatched. CDR3 sequence (DNA): TGTGCCAGCAGCCAAGGTTTCAGGGGGTATGAAGCTTTCTTT. Translation gives CASSQGFRGYEAFF.

V and J are TRBV7-9 and TRBJ1-2; 10 nucleotides line up with TRBD1. CDR1 is SEHNR, CDR2 FQNEAQ, per germline (reference sequence). This CDR3 has 14 amino acids. Unmatched junction bases numbered 1, after V lost 3 bases and J lost 3 bases. The CDR3 DNA reads as TGTGCCAGCAGCTTCGGGACAGGGGACTATGGCTACACCTTC. Residues: CASSFGTGDYGYTF.

The chain links TRBV6-2 or TRBV6-3 to TRBJ1-1; D unclear. V lost 5 bases, J lost 1 base, and 11 bases lay in between. The CDR3 length is 14 residues. CDR1 and CDR2 (germline): MNHEY, SVGEGT. The CDR3 region is CASSPTTPNTEAFF. DNA of the CDR3: TGTGCCAGCAGTCCCACTACACCGAACACTGAAGCTTTCTTT.